The rows below give T cell receptor beta chains drawn from one sample of a study of beta chain features in type 1 diabetes. Assay: immunoSEQ multiplex PCR; the TCRdb copy retains only in-frame clones and omits some. The sample has about 370,000 clones, 8.5% to 10% seen once. Sequencing input: central memory CD4+ T cells from blood. The origin of the receptors is a man aged 30 to 39 with type 1 diabetes. CDR3s include the opening cysteine and the closing phenylalanine or tryptophan. D genes are given only for firm matches. Expanded clones get a size class; other rows say once, few or many, or leave the size out.

J gene | clone size | V gene | D gene | CDR3 length | CDR3 DNA | CDR3 protein
TRBJ2-2 | few | TRBV30 | TRBD2 | 14 | TGTGCCTGGACGCGGGGGACGAACACCGGGGAGCTGTTTTTT | CAWTRGTNTGELFF
TRBJ1-2 | few | TRBV6-1 | NA | 15 | TGTGCCAGCAGTGAAGCCTGGGGGCAGGGATATGGCTACACCTTC | CASSEAWGQGYGYTF
TRBJ1-4 | few | TRBV6-6 | TRBD1 | 15 | TGTGCCAGCAGTTACCCTAGGACAGGGGACGAAAAACTGTTTTTT | CASSYPRTGDEKLFF
TRBJ2-7 | few | TRBV25-1 | TRBD2 | 16 | TGTGCCAGCAGTGAATTACGCGCGGGGGTAGGGTACGAGCAGTACTTC | CASSELRAGVGYEQYF
TRBJ1-5 | NA | TRBV7-2 | NA | 13 | TGTGCCAGCAGCTTGAACAGCAATCAGCCCCAGCATTTT | CASSLNSNQPQHF
TRBJ2-5 | few | TRBV27 | TRBD1 | 14 | TGTGCCAGCAGTACTAACAGGGGGAGGGAGACCCAGTACTTC | CASSTNRGRETQYF
TRBJ1-2 | NA | TRBV5-1 | NA | 13 | TGCGCCAGCAGCTTGGCGGATGGGGGTGGCTACACCTTC | CASSLADGGGYTF
TRBJ1-1 | NA | TRBV5-4 | NA | 12 | TGTGCCAGCAGCCCCCGGGAGCCTGAAGCTTTCTTT | CASSPREPEAFF
TRBJ2-1 | NA | TRBV5-1 | TRBD2 | 17 | TGCGCCAGCAGCTTGGGGAGACTAGCGGGAGGTGGTGATGAGCAGTTCTTC | CASSLGRLAGGGDEQFF
TRBJ2-5 | NA | TRBV19 | TRBD2 | 15 | TGTGCCAGTAGTCAACCAGCGGGAGGGGGAGAGACCCAGTACTTC | CASSQPAGGGETQYF